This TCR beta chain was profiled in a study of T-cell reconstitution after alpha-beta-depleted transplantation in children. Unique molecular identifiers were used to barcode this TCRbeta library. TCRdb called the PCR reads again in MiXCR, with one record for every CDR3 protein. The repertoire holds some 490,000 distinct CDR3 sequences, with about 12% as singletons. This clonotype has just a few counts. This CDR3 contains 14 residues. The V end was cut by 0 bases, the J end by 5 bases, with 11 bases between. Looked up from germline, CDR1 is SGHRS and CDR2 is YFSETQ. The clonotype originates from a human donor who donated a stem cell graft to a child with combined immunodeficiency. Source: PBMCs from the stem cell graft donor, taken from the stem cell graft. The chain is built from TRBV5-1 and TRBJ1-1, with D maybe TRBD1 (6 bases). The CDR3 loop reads CASSLDRVLTEAFF. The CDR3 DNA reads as TGCGCCAGCAGCTTGGACAGGGTCCTGACTGAAGCTTTCTTT.